A selection of T cell receptor beta chains follows, all from one sample in a study of shared clonotypes between healthy human individuals. Sequencing was performed with immunoSEQ multiplex PCR; in TCRdb, only in-frame clones are kept and a portion is missing. The sample records millions of clones, 93% being singletons. Sequencing was carried out using naive CD8+ T cells from PBMCs. The origin of the receptors is a young man in good health. Some clones in this sample may be carry-over from other donors' samples. CDR3s include the opening cysteine and the closing phenylalanine or tryptophan. Each record gives: V gene, J gene, CDR3 protein.

v_gene: TRBV28
j_gene: TRBJ2-2
CDR3aa: CASLPWRGNTGELFF

v_gene: TRBV9
j_gene: TRBJ1-1
CDR3aa: CASSEGGFMNTEAFF

v_gene: TRBV13
j_gene: TRBJ2-5
CDR3aa: CASSSRTGQETQYF

v_gene: TRBV7-9
j_gene: TRBJ2-1
CDR3aa: CASSLGHSSYNEQFF

v_gene: TRBV6-1
j_gene: TRBJ1-2
CDR3aa: CAGYDRAYGYTF

v_gene: TRBV7-6
j_gene: TRBJ1-4
CDR3aa: CASSLEGNRADEKLFF

v_gene: TRBV9
j_gene: TRBJ2-1
CDR3aa: CASSGGTSGSSYSEQFF

v_gene: TRBV7-9
j_gene: TRBJ2-1
CDR3aa: CASSPEAESYNEQFF

v_gene: TRBV28
j_gene: TRBJ2-3
CDR3aa: CASSGSTDTQYF

v_gene: TRBV25-1
j_gene: TRBJ2-5
CDR3aa: CASRGEETQYF

v_gene: TRBV9
j_gene: TRBJ1-2
CDR3aa: CASLGPYGYTF

v_gene: TRBV6-1
j_gene: TRBJ2-7
CDR3aa: CASSDGQGLRDYEQYF

v_gene: TRBV18
j_gene: TRBJ2-5
CDR3aa: CASSPSARNQETQYF

v_gene: TRBV7-9
j_gene: TRBJ2-3
CDR3aa: CASTKTSGPDTQYF

v_gene: TRBV4-1
j_gene: TRBJ2-1
CDR3aa: CASSPAEAKVYNEQFF

v_gene: TRBV9
j_gene: TRBJ2-7
CDR3aa: CASSPRTAPYEQYF

v_gene: TRBV11-2
j_gene: TRBJ1-1
CDR3aa: CASMDGPNTEAFF

v_gene: TRBV7-2
j_gene: TRBJ2-1
CDR3aa: CASSRSGSSYNEQFF